One and the same sample provided the 22 T cell receptor beta chains below, sequenced in a study of fetal regulatory T cell absence and autoimmunity. Clones were read by immunoSEQ multiplex PCR, and TCRdb kept only the in-frame ones, dropping some. The repertoire holds 95,000 to 100,000 clones, with roughly 78% as singletons. Input material: pancreas tissue. The receptors come from a male donor with IPEX syndrome.

The rearrangement links TRBV19 to TRBJ1-1; no firm D call. V lost 3 bases to trimming and J lost 1 base, with 6 bases between them. The CDR3 contains 13 residues. In germline, CDR1 is LNHDA, CDR2 SQIVND (reference sequence). The CDR3 DNA reads as TGTGCCAGTAGTATGGTGACGAACACTGAAGCTTTCTTT. It yields the protein CASSMVTNTEAFF.

The gene calls are TRBV4-1 and TRBJ2-4; D is uncertain. The CDR3 contains 14 residues. V was trimmed by 0 bases and J by 0 bases, leaving 3 bases between them. The germline V gene encodes CDR1 MGHRA and CDR2 YSYEKL. The CDR3 bases are TGCGCCAGCAGCCAAGATTCAGCCAAAAACATTCAGTACTTC. Its protein is CASSQDSAKNIQYF.

This clone was counted between two and nine times. The chain uses TRBV4-1 and TRBJ2-2; D is possibly TRBD1 or TRBD2 (5 bases each). Looked up from germline, CDR1 is MGHRA and CDR2 is YSYEKL. This CDR3 is 14 amino acids long. V lost 4 bases and J lost 7, with 13 bases in between. DNA for the CDR3: TGCGCCAGCAGCCCGGGACCTTCAGGCGGGGAGCTGTTTTTT. Translated: CASSPGPSGGELFF.

V usage is TRBV6-1 and J usage is TRBJ2-3; 7 bases agree with TRBD1. Germline V CDR1 and CDR2: MNHNS, SASEGT. The CDR3 extends over 10 amino acids. In DNA form, the CDR3 reads TGTGCGCCCCACAGGGGTACGCAGTATTTT. Protein product: CAPHRGTQYF.

The chain employs TRBV11-2 and TRBJ2-1; D is perhaps TRBD2 (6 bases). The CDR3 is 15 residues long. Germline values: CDR1 SGHAT, CDR2 FQNNGV. V shed 1 base and J shed 0 bases, with 7 bases lying between them. CDR3 sequence reads: CASSLVSGSYNEQFF. The CDR3 nucleotides read TGTGCCAGCAGCTTAGTTAGCGGCTCCTACAATGAGCAGTTCTTC.

The V gene is TRBV4-2, the J gene TRBJ2-2, with 12 bases identical to TRBD2. The germline V gene encodes CDR1 LGHNA and CDR2 YNFKEQ. The CDR3 is 18 residues long. With 4 bases clipped from V and 0 bases from J, the junction kept 6 bases outside the gene matches. For the CDR3, the DNA is TGTGCCAGCAGCCCGTCGGGACTAGCGGGTCCGAACACCGGGGAGCTGTTTTTT. The encoded protein is CASSPSGLAGPNTGELFF.

This chain connects TRBV4-1 to TRBJ2-7; 9 nucleotides agree with TRBD2. V trimming: 1 base; J trimming: 4 bases; junction bases outside the gene matches: 5. Germline V lookup: CDR1 MGHRA, CDR2 YSYEKL. This CDR3 region has 15 residues. As DNA, the CDR3 is TGCGCCAGCAGCCAAGTGGGTAGCGGGGGTTACGAGCAGTACTTC. Amino acid sequence: CASSQVGSGGYEQYF.

The rearrangement uses TRBV13 and TRBJ2-1; 9 positions agree with TRBD2. The CDR3 totals 15 residues. Losses at the gene ends were 6 bases for V and 0 bases for J; bases not matched to a gene: 3. CDR1 and CDR2 from the germline V gene are PRHDT and FYEKMQ (reference sequence). The CDR3 protein is CASSGSGSSYNEQFF. DNA of the CDR3: TGTGCCAGCAGTGGTAGCGGGAGCTCCTACAATGAGCAGTTCTTC. The full variable domain, with the rest looked up from reference TRBV13 and TRBJ2-1, is AAGVIQSPRHLIKEKRETATLKCYPIPRHDTVYWYQQGPGQDPQFLISFYEKMQSDKGSIPDRFSAQQFSDYHSELNMSSLELGDSALYFCASSGSGSSYNEQFFGPGTRLTVL.

J is TRBJ2-2 and V is TRBV2, with 12 bases matching TRBD2. Germline CDR1 SNHLY, CDR2 FYNNEI. This CDR3 spans 17 amino acids. The V segment lost 5 bases and the J segment 4 bases; nucleotides outside the gene matches: 8. Written as DNA, the CDR3 is TGTGCCAGCAGTCCGTTTGGACTAGCGGGGCGCACCGGGGAGCTGTTTTTT. Protein product: CASSPFGLAGRTGELFF.

As DNA, the CDR3 is TGTGCCAGCAGTGATTGGGGGGGCCATGGCTACACCTTC. Its translation: CASSDWGGHGYTF. V and J are TRBV6-1 and TRBJ1-2; possibly TRBD1 for D (6 bases). Germline V lookup: CDR1 MNHNS, CDR2 SASEGT. V shed 3 bases and J shed 6 bases, with 11 bases lying between them. The CDR3 is 13 amino acids.

The chain links TRBV5-1 to TRBJ2-5, with D perhaps being TRBD1 or TRBD2 (5 bases each). Germline CDR1 and CDR2: SGHRS and YFSETQ. V was pared by 6 bases and J by 4 bases, with 19 bases between. There are 15 residues in the CDR3. CDR3 loop: CASMDVGGGGETQYF. CDR3 nucleotide sequence: TGCGCCAGCATGGACGTCGGTGGGGGTGGAGAGACCCAGTACTTC.

The chain uses TRBV25-1 and TRBJ2-3, with TRBD2 matching over 8 bases. This CDR3 has 18 amino acids. CDR1 and CDR2 (germline): MGHDK, SYGVNS. After removal of 8 bases from V and 5 bases from J, the junction contained 21 bases not matched to a gene. The CDR3 sequence is CASGLGGGGYPFGDTQYF. The CDR3 DNA reads as TGTGCCAGCGGCCTAGGAGGCGGGGGGTACCCTTTCGGAGATACGCAGTATTTT.

The gene calls are TRBV6-1 and TRBJ2-7; weak D call: TRBD2 (6 bases). The V gene lost 11 bases and the J gene lost 2 bases, with 16 bases spanning the gap. Per germline, CDR1 MNHNS and CDR2 SASEGT. CDR3 length: 13 residues. Written as DNA, the CDR3 is TGTGCCCCCGGCCCGGGGGTCCCCTACGAGCAGTACTTC. The encoded protein is CAPGPGVPYEQYF.

The V and J genes are TRBV10-2 and TRBJ2-5; a weak D match, TRBD2 (6 bases). The CDR3 length is 18 residues. Germline CDR1 WSHSY, CDR2 SAAADI. V was shortened by 0 bases and J by 3 bases, with 20 bases between the two germline ends. The CDR3 sequence: CASSESKAGQRGKETQYF. The CDR3 DNA follows: TGCGCCAGCAGTGAGTCTAAAGCGGGCCAACGAGGGAAAGAGACCCAGTACTTC.

This clone was observed once. This chain connects TRBV23-1 to TRBJ1-2, with TRBD1 identical over 7 bases. TRBV23-1 is an ORF, with its function uncertain. CDR3 length equals 16 residues. V lost 2 bases and J lost 10; bases outside the gene matches: 16. CDR3 DNA: TGCGCCAGCAGTCAAACCTGCTGGACAGGCCTAGCTTTCTACACCTTC. It encodes CASSQTCWTGLAFYTF.

V usage is TRBV7-2 and J usage is TRBJ1-5; no clear D. V lost 2 bases to trimming and J lost 2 bases, with 7 bases between them. The CDR3 covers 14 residues. Per the germline V gene, CDR1 is SGHTA and CDR2 is FQGNSA. CDR3 amino acids: CASSLFGRNQPQHF. CDR3 in DNA: TGTGCCAGCAGCTTATTCGGCCGCAATCAGCCCCAGCATTTT.

This chain links TRBV5-5 with TRBJ2-2, with no clear D. V shed 4 bases and J shed 6 bases, with 16 bases lying between them. Germline CDR1 reads SGHKS; CDR2 reads YYEKEE (reference sequence). CDR3 length: 15 residues. CDR3 nucleotide sequence: TGTGCCAGCAGCCCCTGGCCCGGATACGCCGGGGAGCTGTTTTTT. It translates to CASSPWPGYAGELFF.

In this sample, this clone turned up a few times. The chain is built from TRBV30 and TRBJ1-5, with TRBD1 matching over 7 bases. J was trimmed by 3 bases and V by 2 bases; bases with no gene match: 10. Germline V gene lookup returns CDR1 GTSNPN and CDR2 SVGIG (reference sequence). The CDR3 is made up of 16 amino acids. The CDR3 DNA is TGTGCCTGGAGTCCCCAAGGGACAGTCGCCAATCAGCCCCAGCATTTT. Residues: CAWSPQGTVANQPQHF.

There are a few counts of this clone. This sequence joins TRBV5-4 and TRBJ2-7; 9 bases agree with TRBD1. Unmatched junction bases numbered 4, after V lost 3 bases and J lost 3 bases. CDR3 length: 14 residues. The germline CDR1 and CDR2 sequences are SGHNT and YYREEE (reference sequence). As DNA, the CDR3 is TGTGCCAGCAGCTCCGGGACAGGGATCTACGAGCAGTACTTC. Protein product: CASSSGTGIYEQYF.

This chain connects TRBV19 to TRBJ1-1; D gene unclear. The germline V gene encodes CDR1 LNHDA and CDR2 SQIVND (reference sequence). Trimming took off 7 bases at V and 1 base at J, with 13 bases between the two ends. CDR3 length: 14 residues. This CDR3 reads CASTSSVGNTEAFF. The CDR3 DNA is TGTGCCAGTACCAGTTCCGTAGGGAACACTGAAGCTTTCTTT.

The V gene is TRBV7-6, the J gene TRBJ2-7; 13 positions agree with TRBD2. Germline V gene data show CDR1 as SGHVS and CDR2 as FNYEAQ. The CDR3 totals 15 residues. J was trimmed by 3 bases and V by 1 base; bases with no gene match: 0. CDR3 sequence: CASSLGLAGGYEQYF. The CDR3 DNA reads TGTGCCAGCAGCTTAGGACTAGCGGGGGGCTACGAGCAGTACTTC.

The rearrangement links TRBV15 to TRBJ1-2, with 8 positions matching TRBD1. Trimming took 0 bases from V and 5 from J; bases not matched to a gene: 14. CDR1 is LNHNV and CDR2 is YYDKDF in the germline V gene (reference sequence). The CDR3 totals 18 residues. The CDR3 loop is CATSRDLRPGQGRYGYTF. As DNA, the CDR3 is TGTGCCACCAGCAGAGATCTCCGCCCTGGACAGGGCAGGTATGGCTACACCTTC.